One TCR beta chain is described in this entry. Its antigen is not identified. Sequencing was performed with immunoSEQ multiplex PCR; in TCRdb, only in-frame clones are kept and a portion is missing. The sample carries 70,000 or so clones, roughly 90% recorded once. CDR1 and CDR2 from the germline V gene are SGHDT and YYEEEE. The J segment lost 6 bases and the V segment lost 4 bases, leaving 8 bases of the junction unmatched. The CDR3 runs 14 residues. The sample belongs to a study of OX40 agonist ivuxolimab in advanced cancers. Study in general: Of the participants, over 30% had some prior anti-PD-1, anti-PD-L1 or anti-CTLA-4 therapy, which was allowed.

Study findings and constraints: The antigens recognized by the expanded peripheral T cells, that is their antigen specificity, were not determined.

V and J are TRBV5-6 and TRBJ2-7, with 9 positions matching TRBD2. The receptor comes from an adult with an advanced solid tumor such as melanoma, head and neck, liver or kidney cancer. The sample was CD4+ or CD8+ T cells sorted from blood, taken in a trial of the OX40 agonist ivuxolimab. Here the CDR3 reads CASSRGLASFEQYF. For the CDR3, the DNA is TGTGCCAGCAGCCGAGGACTAGCGAGCTTCGAGCAGTACTTC.